These 10 T cell receptor beta chains were all obtained from the same sample, sequenced in a study of human T cells and chemical hapten exposure. The time point here: pre-sensitization, week 0. The treatment here: therapeutic diphenylcyclopropenone sensitization with weekly scalp DPC. TCRdb analysed the RACE reads with MiXCR anew, one entry per CDR3 protein. The sample lists roughly 100,000 distinct CDR3 sequences, less than 14% occurring once. Material: whole blood, obtained in connection with sensitization to the hapten diphenylcyclopropenone (DPC). The receptors shown here come from a woman aged 55-75 years with alopecia areata. Some clones in this sample may be carry-over from other donors' samples.

The J gene is TRBJ2-2, the V gene TRBV7-2; 8 bases align to TRBD2. CDR3 size: 15 residues. Trimming took 6 bases from V and 6 from J; bases not matched to a gene: 9. Germline V gene lookup returns CDR1 SGHTA and CDR2 FQGNSA. The CDR3 DNA reads TGTGCCAGCAGTTCGGGGGGGCGTGCGGCCGGGGAGCTGTTTTTT. Translated: CASSSGGRAAGELFF.

The chain couples TRBV29-1 to TRBJ1-2; the D is unclear. CDR3 length equals 10 residues. Germline V gene sequence: CDR1 SQVTM, CDR2 ANQGSEA. V was clipped by 4 bases and J by 11 bases, with 11 bases between them. The CDR3, as DNA: TGCAGCGTTGGTTACGGCTCATACACCTTC. Translation gives CSVGYGSYTF.

The rearrangement links TRBV6-5 to TRBJ2-2; D tentatively fits TRBD1 or TRBD2 (5 bases each). CDR1 MNHEY and CDR2 SVGAGI come from the germline V gene. Trimming removed 9 bases at V and 4 bases at J, with 30 bases between. This CDR3 has 19 residues. The DNA for the CDR3 is TGTGCCAGTACCCCCAACCAAGTCGGGCTGGGGGTGAGCACCGGGGAGCTGTTTTTT. Translating gives CASTPNQVGLGVSTGELFF.

The sample holds many counts of this clonotype. This chain links TRBV5-1 with TRBJ2-6; D call uncertain. There are 15 residues in the CDR3. Per the germline V gene, CDR1 is SGHRS and CDR2 is YFSETQ. Trimming stripped 1 base from V and 4 bases from J, with 9 bases between. The CDR3 sequence: CASSLTLTGANVLTF. The CDR3 DNA is TGCGCCAGCAGCTTGACCCTAACAGGGGCCAACGTCCTGACTTTC.

This clonotype was observed a few times. The chain combines TRBV18 with TRBJ1-1, with TRBD1 as a possible D gene (6 bases). V was clipped by 5 bases and J by 1 base, with 11 bases between them. Per germline, CDR1 KGHSH and CDR2 LQKENI. This CDR3 has 14 amino acids. Here the CDR3 DNA reads TGTGCCAGCTCAGGGGGCGGGGAGAACACTGAAGCTTTCTTT. Protein product: CASSGGGENTEAFF.

The sample holds many counts of this clonotype. One junction end does not reproduce the germline sequence, and a read error may be involved. CDR3 residues: CASSPGFSNTDTQFF. The CDR3 nucleotides are TGTGCCAGCTCACCGGGATTTTCAAACACAGATACGCAGTTTTTT. The chain recombines TRBV18 with TRBJ2-3; D gene unclear. The germline V gene encodes CDR1 KGHSH and CDR2 LQKENI. This CDR3 region has 15 residues.

This clonotype showed up many times. This chain connects TRBV20-1 to TRBJ2-7, with TRBD2 identical over 15 bases. J lost 3 bases, V lost 6 bases, and 6 bases had no gene match. Germline-derived CDR1 and CDR2 are DFQATT and SNEGSKA (reference sequence). CDR3 size: 15 residues. CDR3 sequence: CSANGLAGGFYEQYF. Written as DNA, the CDR3 is TGCAGTGCCAACGGACTAGCGGGGGGGTTCTACGAGCAGTACTTC.

This chain uses TRBV2 with TRBJ2-1; tentatively, D is TRBD2 (6 bases). The CDR3 covers 13 residues. The V gene's germline CDR1 is SNHLY and CDR2 FYNNEI. Trimming cost V 7 bases and J 4 bases, with 11 bases left between them. The CDR3 DNA follows: TGTGCCAGCAAGGCGGGACCTTACAATGAGCAGTTCTTC. Its translation is CASKAGPYNEQFF. The variable domain in full, with the rest retrieved from reference TRBV2 and TRBJ2-1, is EPEVTQTPSHQVTQMGQEVILRCVPISNHLYFYWYRQILGQKVEFLVSFYNNEISEKSEIFDDQFSVERPDGSNFTLKIRSTKLEDSAMYFCASKAGPYNEQFFGPGTRLTVL.

There are a few counts of this clonotype. The chain uses TRBV7-9 and TRBJ1-2, with TRBD1 matching over 7 bases. The length of the CDR3 is 15 residues. CDR1 and CDR2 from the germline V gene are SEHNR and FQNEAQ (reference sequence). Trimming cost V 7 bases and J 3 bases; bases outside gene matches: 11. The DNA of the CDR3 is TGTGCCAGCACCCCTCAGGGAGGGGGCGACTATGGCTACACCTTC. Translation gives CASTPQGGGDYGYTF. Combining the CDR3 with reference TRBV7-9 and TRBJ1-2 gives the whole variable domain DTGVSQNPRHKITKRGQNVTFRCDPISEHNRLYWYRQTLGQGPEFLTYFQNEAQLEKSRLLSDRFSAERPKGSFSTLEIQRTEQGDSAMYLCASTPQGGGDYGYTFGSGTRLTVV.

This clonotype came up many times. The chain carries TRBV20-1 and TRBJ1-1; unclear D gene. The CDR3 sequence is 12 residues long. The germline V gene has CDR1 DFQATT and CDR2 SNEGSKA (reference sequence). The V end lost 4 bases, the J end lost 8 bases, and 14 bases lay between the germline ends. The CDR3 here is CSAIPSFSEAFF. CDR3 bases: TGCAGTGCTATCCCGAGTTTTAGCGAAGCTTTCTTT.